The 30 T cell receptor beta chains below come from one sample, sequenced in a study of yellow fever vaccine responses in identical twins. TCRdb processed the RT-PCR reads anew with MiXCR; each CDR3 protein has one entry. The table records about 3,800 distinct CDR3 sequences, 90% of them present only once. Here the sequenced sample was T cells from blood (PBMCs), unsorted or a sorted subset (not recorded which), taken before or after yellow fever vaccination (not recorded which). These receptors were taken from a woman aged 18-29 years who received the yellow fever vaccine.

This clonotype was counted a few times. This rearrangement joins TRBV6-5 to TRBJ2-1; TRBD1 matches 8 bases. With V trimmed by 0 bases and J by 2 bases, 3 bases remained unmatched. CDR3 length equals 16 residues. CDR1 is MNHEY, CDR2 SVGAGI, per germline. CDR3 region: CASSYSGTGAYNEQFF. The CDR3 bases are TGTGCCAGCAGTTACTCTGGGACAGGTGCCTACAATGAGCAGTTCTTC.

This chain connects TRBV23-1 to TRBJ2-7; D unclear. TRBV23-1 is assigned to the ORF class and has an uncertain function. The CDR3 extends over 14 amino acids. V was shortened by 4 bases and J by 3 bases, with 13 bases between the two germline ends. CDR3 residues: CASSPQDRVYEQYF. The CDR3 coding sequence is TGCGCCAGCAGTCCCCAAGACCGAGTCTACGAGCAGTACTTC.

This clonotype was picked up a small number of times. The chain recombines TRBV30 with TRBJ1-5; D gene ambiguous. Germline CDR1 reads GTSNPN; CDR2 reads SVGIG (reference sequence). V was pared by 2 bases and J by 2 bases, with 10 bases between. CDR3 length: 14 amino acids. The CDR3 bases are TGTGCCTGGAGTCCCATCGCGGGCAATCAGCCCCAGCATTTT. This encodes CAWSPIAGNQPQHF.

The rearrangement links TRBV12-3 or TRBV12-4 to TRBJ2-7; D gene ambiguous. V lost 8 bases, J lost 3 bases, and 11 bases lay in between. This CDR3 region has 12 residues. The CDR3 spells CASAVAHYEQYF. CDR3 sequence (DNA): TGTGCCAGCGCGGTGGCCCACTACGAGCAGTACTTC.

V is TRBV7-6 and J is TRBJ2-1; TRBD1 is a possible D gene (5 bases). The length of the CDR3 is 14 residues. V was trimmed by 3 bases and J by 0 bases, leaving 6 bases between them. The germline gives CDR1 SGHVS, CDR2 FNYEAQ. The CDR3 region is CASSFDSSYNEQFF. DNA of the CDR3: TGTGCCAGCAGCTTTGACAGCTCCTACAATGAGCAGTTCTTC.

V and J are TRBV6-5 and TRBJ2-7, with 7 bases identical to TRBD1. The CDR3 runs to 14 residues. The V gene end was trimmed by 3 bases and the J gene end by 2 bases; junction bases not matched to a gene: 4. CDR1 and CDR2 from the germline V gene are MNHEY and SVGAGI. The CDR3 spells CASSYSTGTYEQYF. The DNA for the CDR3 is TGTGCCAGCAGTTATTCGACAGGGACCTACGAGCAGTACTTC.

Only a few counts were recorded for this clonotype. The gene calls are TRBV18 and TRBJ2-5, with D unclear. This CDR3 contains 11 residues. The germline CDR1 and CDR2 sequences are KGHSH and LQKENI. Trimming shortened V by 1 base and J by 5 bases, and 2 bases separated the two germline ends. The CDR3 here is CASSPQETQYF. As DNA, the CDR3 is TGTGCCAGCTCACCACAGGAGACCCAGTACTTC.

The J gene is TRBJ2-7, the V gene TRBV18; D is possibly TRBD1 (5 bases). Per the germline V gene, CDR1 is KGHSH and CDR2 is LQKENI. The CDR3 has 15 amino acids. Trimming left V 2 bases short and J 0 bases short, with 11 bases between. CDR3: CASSPRQGNSYEQYF. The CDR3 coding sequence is TGTGCCAGCTCACCAAGGCAGGGCAACTCCTACGAGCAGTACTTC.

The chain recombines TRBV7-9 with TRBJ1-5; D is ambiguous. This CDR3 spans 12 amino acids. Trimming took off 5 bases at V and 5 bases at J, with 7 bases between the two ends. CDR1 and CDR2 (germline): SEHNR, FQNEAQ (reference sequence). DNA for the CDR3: TGTGCCAGCAGCCCGGGCTATCAGCCCCAGCATTTT. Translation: CASSPGYQPQHF.

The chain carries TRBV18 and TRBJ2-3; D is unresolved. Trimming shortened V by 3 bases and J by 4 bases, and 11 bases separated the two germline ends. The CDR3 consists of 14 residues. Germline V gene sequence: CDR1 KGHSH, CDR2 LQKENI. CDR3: CASSPPLGADTQYF. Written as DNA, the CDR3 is TGTGCCAGCTCACCGCCCTTAGGTGCAGATACGCAGTATTTT.

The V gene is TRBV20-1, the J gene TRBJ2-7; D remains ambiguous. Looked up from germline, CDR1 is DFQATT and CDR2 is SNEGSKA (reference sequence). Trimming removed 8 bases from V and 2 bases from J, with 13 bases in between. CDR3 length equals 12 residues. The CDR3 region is CSSKWLTYEQYF. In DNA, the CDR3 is TGCAGTAGCAAATGGCTAACCTACGAGCAGTACTTC.

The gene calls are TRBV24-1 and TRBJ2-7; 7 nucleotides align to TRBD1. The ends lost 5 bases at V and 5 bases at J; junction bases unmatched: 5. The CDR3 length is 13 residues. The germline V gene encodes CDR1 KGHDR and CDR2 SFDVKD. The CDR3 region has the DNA TGTGCCACCAGTGGGCAGGGGGACCACGAGCAGTACTTC. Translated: CATSGQGDHEQYF.

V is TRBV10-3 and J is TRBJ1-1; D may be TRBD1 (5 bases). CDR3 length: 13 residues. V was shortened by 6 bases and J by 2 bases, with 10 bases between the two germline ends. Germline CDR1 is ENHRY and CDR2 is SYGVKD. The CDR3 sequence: CAIRRGGNTEAFF. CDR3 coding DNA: TGTGCCATCAGGCGGGGGGGAAACACTGAAGCTTTCTTT.

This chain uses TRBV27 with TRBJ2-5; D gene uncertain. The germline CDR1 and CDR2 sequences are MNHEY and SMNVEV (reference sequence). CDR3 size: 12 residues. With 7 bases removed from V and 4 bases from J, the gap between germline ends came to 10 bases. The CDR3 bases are TGTGCCAGCATTTACCTCGGAGAGACCCAGTACTTC. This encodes CASIYLGETQYF.

Here the CDR3 DNA reads TGTGCCAGCAGCCAATCCCGGCGCGAGCAGTACTTC. As protein: CASSQSRREQYF. V is TRBV3-1 and J is TRBJ2-7; D is unclear. The germline CDR1 and CDR2 sequences are LGHDT and YNNKEL (reference sequence). This CDR3 contains 12 residues. Trimming took off 2 bases at V and 6 bases at J, with 8 bases between the two ends.

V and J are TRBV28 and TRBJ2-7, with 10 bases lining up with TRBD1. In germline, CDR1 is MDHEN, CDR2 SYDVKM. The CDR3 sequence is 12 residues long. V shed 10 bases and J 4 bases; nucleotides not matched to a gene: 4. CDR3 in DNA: TGTGCCACTCGGACAGGGGGATACGAGCAGTACTTC. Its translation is CATRTGGYEQYF. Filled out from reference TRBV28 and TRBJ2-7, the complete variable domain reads DVKVTQSSRYLVKRTGEKVFLECVQDMDHENMFWYRQDPGLGLRLIYFSYDVKMKEKGDIPEGYSVSREKKERFSLILESASTNQTSMYLCATRTGGYEQYFGPGTRLTVT.

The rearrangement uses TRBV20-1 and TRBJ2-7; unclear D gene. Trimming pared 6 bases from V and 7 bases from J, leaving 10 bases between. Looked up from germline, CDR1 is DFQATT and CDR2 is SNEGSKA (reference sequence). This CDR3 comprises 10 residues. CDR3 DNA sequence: TGCAGTGCATTGACCGGGGAGCAGTACTTC. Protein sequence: CSALTGEQYF.

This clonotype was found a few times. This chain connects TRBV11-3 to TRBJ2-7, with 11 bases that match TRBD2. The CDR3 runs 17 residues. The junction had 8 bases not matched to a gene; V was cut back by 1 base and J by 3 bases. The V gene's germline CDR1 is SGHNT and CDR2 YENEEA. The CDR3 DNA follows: TGTGCCAGCAGCTTAGGGGCGGGACTAGCGGATAACTACGAGCAGTACTTC. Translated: CASSLGAGLADNYEQYF.

The chain's CDR3 is CAISASNRANGYTF. The CDR3 nucleotides read TGTGCCATCAGTGCTAGCAACAGGGCGAATGGCTACACCTTC. The chain carries TRBV10-3 and TRBJ1-2, with a possible D match to TRBD1 (6 bases). V gave up 4 bases and J gave up 6 bases, with 15 bases separating them. Germline CDR1 is ENHRY and CDR2 is SYGVKD. This CDR3 contains 14 residues.

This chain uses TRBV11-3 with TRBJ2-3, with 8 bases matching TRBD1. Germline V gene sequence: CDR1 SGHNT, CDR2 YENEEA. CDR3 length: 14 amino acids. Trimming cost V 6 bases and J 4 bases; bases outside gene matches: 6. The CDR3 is CASSRDRSADTQYF. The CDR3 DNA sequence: TGTGCCAGCAGTCGGGACAGGTCTGCAGATACGCAGTATTTT.

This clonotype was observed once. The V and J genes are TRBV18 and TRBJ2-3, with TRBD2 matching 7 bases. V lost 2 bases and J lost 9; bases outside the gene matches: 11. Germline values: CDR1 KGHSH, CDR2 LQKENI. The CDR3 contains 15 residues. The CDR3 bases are TGTGCCAGCTCACCAGCAGATATCCTAGCGGTAACGCAGTATTTT. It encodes CASSPADILAVTQYF.

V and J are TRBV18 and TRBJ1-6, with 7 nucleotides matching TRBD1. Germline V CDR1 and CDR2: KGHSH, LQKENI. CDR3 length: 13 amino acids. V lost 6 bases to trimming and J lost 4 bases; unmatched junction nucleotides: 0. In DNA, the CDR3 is TGTGCCAGCTCGGGACAGTATAATTCACCCCTCCACTTT. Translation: CASSGQYNSPLHF.

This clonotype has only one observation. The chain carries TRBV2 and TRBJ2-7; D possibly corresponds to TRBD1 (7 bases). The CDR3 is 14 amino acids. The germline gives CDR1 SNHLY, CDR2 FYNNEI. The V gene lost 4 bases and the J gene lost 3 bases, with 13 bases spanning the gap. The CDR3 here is CASSGGGGNYEQYF. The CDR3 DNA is TGTGCCAGCAGTGGAGGGGGCGGGAACTACGAGCAGTACTTC.

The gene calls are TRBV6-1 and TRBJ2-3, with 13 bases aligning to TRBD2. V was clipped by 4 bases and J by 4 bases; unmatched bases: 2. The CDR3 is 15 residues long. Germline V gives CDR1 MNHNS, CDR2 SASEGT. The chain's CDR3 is CASSVTSGGADTQYF. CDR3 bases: TGTGCCAGCAGTGTCACTAGCGGGGGGGCAGATACGCAGTATTTT.

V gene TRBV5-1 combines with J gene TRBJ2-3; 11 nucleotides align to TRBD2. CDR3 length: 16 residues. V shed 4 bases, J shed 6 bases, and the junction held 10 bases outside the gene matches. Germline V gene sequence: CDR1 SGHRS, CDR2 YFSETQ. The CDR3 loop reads CASSPGTSGPRDTQYF. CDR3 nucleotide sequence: TGCGCCAGCAGCCCGGGGACTAGCGGTCCTAGGGATACGCAGTATTTT.

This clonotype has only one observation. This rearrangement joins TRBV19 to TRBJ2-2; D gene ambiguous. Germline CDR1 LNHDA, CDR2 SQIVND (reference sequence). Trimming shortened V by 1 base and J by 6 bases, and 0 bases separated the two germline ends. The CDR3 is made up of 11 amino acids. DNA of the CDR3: TGTGCCAGTAGTATAGCCGGGGAGCTGTTTTTT. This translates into CASSIAGELFF.

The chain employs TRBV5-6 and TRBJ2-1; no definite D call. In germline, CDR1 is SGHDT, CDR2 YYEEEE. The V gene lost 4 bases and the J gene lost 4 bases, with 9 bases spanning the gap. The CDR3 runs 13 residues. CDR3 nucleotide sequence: TGTGCCAGCAGCACCGGAGTATACAATGAGCAGTTCTTC. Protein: CASSTGVYNEQFF.

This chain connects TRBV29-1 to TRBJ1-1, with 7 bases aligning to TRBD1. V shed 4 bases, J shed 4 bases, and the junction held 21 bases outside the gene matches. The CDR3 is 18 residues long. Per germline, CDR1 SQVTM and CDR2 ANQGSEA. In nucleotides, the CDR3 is TGCAGCGTTGGGGGGGGGCAGACAGGGTTTCTTTTGGGCACTGAAGCTTTCTTT. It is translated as CSVGGGQTGFLLGTEAFF.

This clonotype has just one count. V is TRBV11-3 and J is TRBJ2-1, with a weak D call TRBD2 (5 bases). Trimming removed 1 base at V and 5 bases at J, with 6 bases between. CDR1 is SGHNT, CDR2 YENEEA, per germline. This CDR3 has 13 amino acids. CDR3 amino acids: CASSLVRDNEQFF. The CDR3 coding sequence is TGTGCCAGCAGCTTAGTGCGGGACAATGAGCAGTTCTTC.

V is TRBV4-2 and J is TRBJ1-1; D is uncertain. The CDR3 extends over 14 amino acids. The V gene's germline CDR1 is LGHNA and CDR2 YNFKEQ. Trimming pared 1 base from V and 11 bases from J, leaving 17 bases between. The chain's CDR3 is CASSQVYSPSWAFF. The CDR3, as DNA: TGTGCCAGCAGCCAAGTATACTCACCTTCCTGGGCTTTCTTT.